The 20 T cell receptor beta chains in this list originate from one sample, sequenced in a study of blood T cells in healthy people across ages. It was with a sample-barcoded 5' primer and a J-beta primer mix that a second PCR of roughly 7 to 12 cycles was run. MiXCR, applied by TCRdb to the 5' RACE reads, yields one record per CDR3 protein. The table shows approximately 1.5 million distinct CDR3 sequences, with around 35% occurring only once. Sequenced input: blood. These receptor sequences come from a woman aged 30 to 39 in good health.

This clonotype showed up just a few times. This sequence joins TRBV5-1 and TRBJ2-3, with TRBD1 identical over 7 bases. The V segment lost 0 bases and the J segment 2 bases; nucleotides outside the gene matches: 12. The CDR3 extends over 18 amino acids. Looked up from germline, CDR1 is SGHRS and CDR2 is YFSETQ. CDR3 amino acids: CASSLDPLGTAITDTQYF. The CDR3 DNA sequence: TGCGCCAGCAGCTTGGACCCTCTCGGGACAGCGATCACAGATACGCAGTATTTT.

The chain combines TRBV12-3 or TRBV12-4 with TRBJ2-1, with TRBD2 identical over 12 bases. The junction had 6 bases not matched to a gene; V was cut back by 6 bases and J by 6 bases. The CDR3 consists of 15 residues. The CDR3 here is CASSQPGLAGNEQFF. The CDR3, as DNA: TGTGCCAGCAGCCAACCGGGACTAGCGGGCAATGAGCAGTTCTTC.

The CDR3 sequence is CASSVGTALAYGYTF. The CDR3 DNA reads as TGTGCCAGCAGTGTGGGGACAGCCCTTGCCTATGGCTACACCTTC. The rearrangement links TRBV6-1 to TRBJ1-2, with TRBD1 identical over 7 bases. From germline, CDR1 is MNHNS and CDR2 SASEGT. The V gene end was trimmed by 4 bases and the J gene end by 4 bases; junction bases not matched to a gene: 9. There are 15 residues in the CDR3.

There are many counts of this clonotype. V usage is TRBV29-1 and J usage is TRBJ2-3; possibly TRBD1 for D (5 bases). CDR3 length: 14 residues. From germline, CDR1 is SQVTM and CDR2 ANQGSEA. V lost 1 base and J 1 base, leaving 9 bases between the germline ends. The CDR3 loop is CSVEARVGTDTQYF. In nucleotides, the CDR3 is TGCAGCGTTGAAGCCAGGGTGGGCACAGATACGCAGTATTTT.

This chain links TRBV12-3 or TRBV12-4 with TRBJ2-3, with 14 bases lining up with TRBD2. After removal of 5 bases from V and 4 bases from J, the junction contained 11 bases not matched to a gene. The CDR3 sequence is 18 residues long. The DNA of the CDR3 is TGTGCCAGCAGTACACCGGGACTAGCGGGAGATACGGCAGATACGCAGTATTTT. Protein: CASSTPGLAGDTADTQYF.

This clonotype showed up many times. The gene calls are TRBV10-3 and TRBJ2-7, with 7 bases that match TRBD1. CDR1 and CDR2 (germline): ENHRY, SYGVKD. This CDR3 comprises 13 residues. Trimming cost V 2 bases and J 2 bases; bases outside gene matches: 0. As DNA, the CDR3 is TGTGCCATCAGTGAGGACAGGGCCTACGAGCAGTACTTC. This encodes CAISEDRAYEQYF.

V and J are TRBV20-1 and TRBJ2-4; D is possibly TRBD1 or TRBD2 (5 bases each). The V and J ends lost 0 bases and 4 bases respectively, with 10 bases between them. The CDR3 loop spans 14 amino acids. Germline V lookup: CDR1 DFQATT, CDR2 SNEGSKA (reference sequence). The CDR3: CSARDGEGKNIQYF. The CDR3 DNA is TGCAGTGCTAGAGATGGTGAGGGGAAAAACATTCAGTACTTC.

This clonotype has just a few counts. J is TRBJ2-7 and V is TRBV10-2; D is unresolved. V gave up 0 bases and J gave up 9 bases, with 6 bases separating them. The germline gives CDR1 WSHSY, CDR2 SAAADI. The CDR3 covers 11 residues. This CDR3 reads CASSESTRQYF. CDR3 bases: TGCGCCAGCAGTGAGTCGACCAGGCAGTACTTC.

This chain joins TRBV2 and TRBJ1-1, with D unresolved. This CDR3 has 15 residues. The ends were cut back, 2 bases at V and 1 base at J, with 11 bases in the middle. The germline CDR1 and CDR2 sequences are SNHLY and FYNNEI. CDR3 sequence: CASSELEWGNTEAFF. The CDR3 nucleotides read TGTGCCAGCAGTGAATTAGAATGGGGGAACACTGAAGCTTTCTTT.

The chain combines TRBV9 with TRBJ2-1, with unresolved D. V was trimmed by 0 bases and J by 10 bases, leaving 14 bases between them. Germline CDR1 SGDLS, CDR2 YYNGEE. CDR3 length: 14 amino acids. CDR3 nucleotides: TGTGCCAGCAGCGTAGGCGGTCTACCCAACGAGCAGTTCTTC. This gives the protein CASSVGGLPNEQFF.

This clonotype was seen at least ten times. J is TRBJ1-5 and V is TRBV20-1, with 8 positions matching TRBD1. Germline V gives CDR1 DFQATT, CDR2 SNEGSKA (reference sequence). Trimming at V came to 3 bases and at J to 1 base, leaving 2 bases not matched to a gene. The CDR3 is made up of 14 amino acids. The CDR3 DNA reads TGCAGTGCTAGGAACAGGGGGAGCAATCAGCCCCAGCATTTT. This gives the protein CSARNRGSNQPQHF.

In its sample, this clonotype was seen a few times. The chain employs TRBV15 and TRBJ1-2; possibly TRBD1 for D (6 bases). With 5 bases removed from V and 2 bases from J, the gap between germline ends came to 15 bases. The CDR3 is 15 residues long. CDR1 and CDR2 (germline): LNHNV, YYDKDF (reference sequence). Here the CDR3 reads CATSRRIGQNYGYTF. CDR3 coding DNA: TGTGCCACCAGCCGCCGAATAGGACAGAACTATGGCTACACCTTC. Full variable domain (outside the CDR3, taken from reference TRBV15 and TRBJ1-2): DAMVIQNPRYQVTQFGKPVTLSCSQTLNHNVMYWYQQKSSQAPKLLFHYYDKDFNNEADTPDNFQSRRPNTSFCFLDIRSPGLGDTAMYLCATSRRIGQNYGYTFGSGTRLTVV.

This sequence joins TRBV20-1 and TRBJ2-1, with 9 bases aligning to TRBD2. V lost 3 bases to trimming and J lost 5 bases; unmatched junction nucleotides: 8. The CDR3 is 15 residues long. Germline CDR1 is DFQATT and CDR2 is SNEGSKA (reference sequence). In DNA, the CDR3 is TGCAGTGCTAGCCTCGGGACTAGCAGCAACAATGAGCAGTTCTTC. It specifies CSASLGTSSNNEQFF.

V gene TRBV2 combines with J gene TRBJ1-4; D is ambiguous. The germline V gene has CDR1 SNHLY and CDR2 FYNNEI. The CDR3 is made up of 14 amino acids. V shed 6 bases and J shed 4 bases, with 12 bases lying between them. DNA of the CDR3: TGTGCCAGCAGGTCGGAGGCAGTTAATGAAAAACTGTTTTTT. Protein sequence: CASRSEAVNEKLFF.

The chain links TRBV27 to TRBJ1-5; TRBD1 aligns across 7 bases. The CDR3 covers 14 residues. Per the germline V gene, CDR1 is MNHEY and CDR2 is SMNVEV (reference sequence). J was trimmed by 7 bases and V by 6 bases; bases with no gene match: 9. The CDR3 DNA follows: TGTGCCAGCAGGACCCGGGACAGTCGGCAGCCCCAGCATTTT. It yields the protein CASRTRDSRQPQHF.

The rearrangement links TRBV20-1 to TRBJ2-3; 7 bases are a match to TRBD1. Trimming removed 6 bases from V and 6 bases from J; junction bases left unmatched: 12. The CDR3 extends over 14 amino acids. Germline values: CDR1 DFQATT, CDR2 SNEGSKA (reference sequence). DNA for the CDR3: TGCAGTGCCCAAGCTTTAGGGGGCGCTGATACGCAGTATTTT. It translates to CSAQALGGADTQYF.

This chain links TRBV7-6 with TRBJ1-2; 11 positions agree with TRBD1. The CDR3 covers 14 residues. The germline V gene has CDR1 SGHVS and CDR2 FNYEAQ. The V and J ends lost 5 bases and 5 bases, in that order; junction bases with no gene match: 4. The DNA of the CDR3 is TGTGCCAGCAGCCGAGGGACAGGGGGGTATGGCTACACCTTC. It is translated as CASSRGTGGYGYTF.

This clonotype was seen ten or more times. The V gene is TRBV28, the J gene TRBJ1-5; perhaps TRBD1 as D (5 bases). V gave up 2 bases and J gave up 6 bases, with 14 bases separating them. Germline V gene lookup returns CDR1 MDHEN and CDR2 SYDVKM. The CDR3 extends over 15 amino acids. CDR3 nucleotide sequence: TGTGCCAGCAGTTTAGGGGGTATCGTTTCTCAGCCCCAGCATTTT. It encodes CASSLGGIVSQPQHF.

The V and J genes are TRBV5-6 and TRBJ2-1; D possibly corresponds to TRBD1 (5 bases). Germline V gene data show CDR1 as SGHDT and CDR2 as YYEEEE. The CDR3 length is 16 residues. Trimming stripped 5 bases from V and 8 bases from J, with 23 bases between. CDR3 nucleotide sequence: TGTGCCAGCAGTTGGATGGGCGCCAAAAAGGGGTATGAGCAGTTCTTC. As protein: CASSWMGAKKGYEQFF.

The chain carries TRBV7-2 and TRBJ1-5; D remains ambiguous. V lost 5 bases and J lost 0, with 20 bases in between. The CDR3 is made up of 18 amino acids. Germline CDR1 and CDR2: SGHTA and FQGNSA. CDR3 loop: CASSLTRTGGYSNQPQHF. CDR3 coding DNA: TGTGCCAGCAGCCTGACACGGACCGGAGGTTATAGCAATCAGCCCCAGCATTTT.